One T cell receptor beta chain is described in this entry. The antigen is not known. The entry originates in a study of T cell responses to AZD1222 COVID-19 vaccine. Overall study: Second-dose intervals near 4 or 12 weeks were combined. Study-wide findings and caveats: The donor cohort was predominantly white British with a female majority, and clonal diversity may have been underestimated. A rise in Spike-specific TCR breadth and depth followed two AZD1222 doses.

This CDR3 contains 14 residues. V lost 4 bases and J 5 bases, leaving 12 bases between the germline ends. Germline values: CDR1 SGHRS, CDR2 YFSETQ. Using immunoSEQ multiplex PCR, the repertoire was profiled, and TCRdb retains in-frame clones only, with some absent. Of 82,000 or so clones in the sample, approximately 90% are singletons; the top ten hold around 5.3%. Sample: peripheral blood, taken on day 0 of AZD1222 vaccination. The chain combines TRBV5-1 with TRBJ1-4; the D gene is possibly TRBD1 (5 bases). This clonotype originated in an adult in good health. The DNA for the CDR3 is TGCGCCAGCAGCGTCGGGACGGGGAATGAAAAACTGTTTTTT. Translated, it gives CASSVGTGNEKLFF.